This T cell receptor (beta chain) was identified in a study of CD4 T cells in relation to SARS-CoV-2 and coronaviruses. Study results and caveats: Crossreactivity was assessed only for spike protein, not other viral proteins.

With respect to this clone: Its antigen is undetermined.

The protocol was immunoSEQ multiplex PCR, while the TCRdb copy is restricted to in-frame clones and leaves out a portion. The sample carries tens of thousands of clones, more than 60% recorded once. CD4+ T cells from unexposed donors were obtained before the COVID-19 pandemic (2011-2018). After more than eight days of culture, CD4+ T cells were isolated. Testing used SARS-CoV-2 S/N and four cold-coronavirus spikes on unexposed-donor CD4+ T cells, cells permitting. PBMCs were plated at two million per well in IL-2-containing medium. The TCR originated in a human donor in good health. Input material: CD4+ T cells from PBMCs, cultured in vitro.

The CDR3, as DNA: TGTGCCAGCAGCCAAGGTTCTAGCGCGAATGAGCAGTTCTTC. It yields the protein CASSQGSSANEQFF. V usage is TRBV4-2 and J usage is TRBJ2-1; D possibly corresponds to TRBD2 (6 bases). Germline CDR1 LGHNA, CDR2 YNFKEQ. V shed 1 base and J shed 7 bases, with 11 bases lying between them. The length of the CDR3 is 14 residues.